This passage covers 32 T cell receptor beta chains from one sample sequenced in a study of control samples from healthy donors and cancer patients. Data came from immunoSEQ multiplex PCR; TCRdb stores just in-frame clones and leaves some out. Of fewer than 200,000 clones listed, roughly 92% were seen once; the top ten hold 1.4%. Sequencing input: blood. The receptors originated from a man aged 25 to 40 in good health.

V gene TRBV4-2 combines with J gene TRBJ2-3; TRBD2 matches at 9 bases. The J segment lost 1 base and the V segment lost 2 bases, leaving 10 bases of the junction unmatched. The CDR3 sequence is 18 residues long. Germline loops: CDR1 LGHNA, CDR2 YNFKEQ. DNA for the CDR3: TGTGCCAGCAGCCAAAAGGCGAACCTAGCGGGGCGCACAGATACGCAGTATTTT. This gives the protein CASSQKANLAGRTDTQYF.

This clone was seen just once. The J gene is TRBJ2-5, the V gene TRBV29-1; 7 nucleotides match TRBD1. Trimming removed 7 bases from V and 5 bases from J; junction bases left unmatched: 7. CDR1 is SQVTM, CDR2 ANQGSEA, per germline. CDR3 length: 12 residues. The DNA of the CDR3 is TGCAGCGCCCGACAGGGTGGGGAGACCCAGTACTTC. This sequence encodes CSARQGGETQYF.

V is TRBV13 and J is TRBJ2-2; no clear D. V was trimmed by 1 base and J by 4 bases, leaving 10 bases between them. Germline V gives CDR1 PRHDT, CDR2 FYEKMQ (reference sequence). The CDR3 totals 15 residues. The CDR3 spells CASSLAGRLTGELFF. The CDR3 DNA is TGTGCCAGCAGCTTAGCAGGCAGACTCACCGGGGAGCTGTTTTTT.

This chain links TRBV12-5 with TRBJ1-1; D gene uncertain. This CDR3 is 14 amino acids long. The germline gives CDR1 LGHNT, CDR2 FRNRAP. The V end was cut by 7 bases, the J end by 1 base, with 13 bases between. This CDR3 is CASAPDGGNTEAFF. The CDR3 coding sequence is TGTGCTAGTGCCCCGGACGGAGGGAACACTGAAGCTTTCTTT.

The chain links TRBV5-6 to TRBJ2-7, with 8 positions matching TRBD2. The trim removed 0 bases at V and 3 bases at J, leaving 5 bases unmatched. The CDR3 is made up of 15 amino acids. CDR1 and CDR2 from the germline V gene are SGHDT and YYEEEE. CDR3 residues: CASSLGSGAIYEQYF. The DNA of the CDR3 is TGTGCCAGCAGCTTGGGTAGCGGGGCCATCTACGAGCAGTACTTC.

This chain connects TRBV30 to TRBJ2-5, with D maybe TRBD2 (5 bases). Trimming removed 3 bases from V and 5 bases from J, with 13 bases in between. Germline lookup yields CDR1 GTSNPN and CDR2 SVGIG (reference sequence). The CDR3 extends over 13 amino acids. The CDR3 is CAWRFVDWETQYF. The CDR3 nucleotides are TGTGCCTGGAGGTTCGTGGACTGGGAGACCCAGTACTTC.

The genes are TRBV27 and TRBJ2-7, with TRBD1 identical over 10 bases. The V gene's germline CDR1 is MNHEY and CDR2 SMNVEV (reference sequence). The trim removed 5 bases at V and 2 bases at J, leaving 9 bases unmatched. The CDR3 loop spans 16 amino acids. The CDR3 loop reads CASSRRGTGETYEQYF. The CDR3 DNA reads TGTGCCAGCAGTCGACGTGGGACAGGGGAAACCTACGAGCAGTACTTC.

This clone came up once. This chain connects TRBV6-5 to TRBJ2-1; D ambiguous. V dropped 8 bases and J dropped 6 bases, with 14 bases sitting between them. The germline V gene has CDR1 MNHEY and CDR2 SVGAGI. This CDR3 contains 13 residues. CDR3 in amino acids: CASHFLFSNEQFF. DNA of the CDR3: TGTGCCAGCCACTTCCTTTTTTCCAATGAGCAGTTCTTC.

The rearrangement links TRBV5-5 to TRBJ1-4; 9 nucleotides agree with TRBD1. CDR3 size: 16 residues. Germline CDR1 SGHKS, CDR2 YYEKEE (reference sequence). The V gene end was trimmed by 0 bases and the J gene end by 4 bases; junction bases not matched to a gene: 4. The DNA of the CDR3 is TGTGCCAGCAGCTTGGCCGGGACAGGGAATAATGAAAAACTGTTTTTT. This encodes CASSLAGTGNNEKLFF.

The chain recombines TRBV4-3 with TRBJ2-1, with 10 bases fitting TRBD1. The CDR3 loop spans 16 amino acids. The trim removed 1 base at V and 5 bases at J, leaving 5 bases unmatched. Germline V gives CDR1 LGHNA, CDR2 YSLEER. CDR3 sequence: CASSQVGQGRNNEQFF. DNA of the CDR3: TGCGCCAGCAGCCAAGTGGGACAGGGGCGAAACAATGAGCAGTTCTTC.

The rearrangement uses TRBV11-2 and TRBJ1-1; D possibly corresponds to TRBD1 (5 bases). The germline V gene has CDR1 SGHAT and CDR2 FQNNGV. The CDR3 length is 13 residues. V was pared by 1 base and J by 4 bases, with 7 bases between. The CDR3 DNA reads as TGTGCCAGCAGCTTAGGCAGGGTCACTGAAGCTTTCTTT. This translates into CASSLGRVTEAFF. Full variable domain (rest looked up from reference TRBV11-2 and TRBJ1-1): EAGVAQSPRYKIIEKRQSVAFWCNPISGHATLYWYQQILGQGPKLLIQFQNNGVVDDSQLPKDRFSAERLKGVDSTLKIQPAKLEDSAVYLCASSLGRVTEAFFGQGTRLTVV.

The rearrangement joins TRBV20-1 to TRBJ2-1, with TRBD2 identical over 8 bases. The CDR3 has 15 residues. CDR1 DFQATT and CDR2 SNEGSKA come from the germline V gene (reference sequence). Trimming at V came to 3 bases and at J to 4 bases, leaving 8 bases not matched to a gene. CDR3 sequence: CSASSPSGSYNEQFF. In DNA, the CDR3 is TGCAGTGCTAGTTCGCCTAGCGGGTCTTACAATGAGCAGTTCTTC.

The chain combines TRBV5-1 with TRBJ2-7; D remains unclear. CDR3 size: 13 residues. V was cut by 5 bases and J by 3 bases, with 12 bases left in between. Germline CDR1 SGHRS, CDR2 YFSETQ. Here the CDR3 DNA reads TGCGCCAGCAGAAATGGACGGTTCTACGAGCAGTACTTC. The encoded protein is CASRNGRFYEQYF.

This sequence joins TRBV28 and TRBJ2-5; no clear D. Trimming shortened V by 2 bases and J by 0 bases, and 4 bases separated the two germline ends. The CDR3 is made up of 13 amino acids. CDR1 and CDR2 (germline): MDHEN, SYDVKM. Written as DNA, the CDR3 is TGTGCCAGCAGTTTAGGGAACCAAGAGACCCAGTACTTC. Translating gives CASSLGNQETQYF.

The count of this clone is one. The V and J genes are TRBV27 and TRBJ2-5; 8 bases align to TRBD1. The V and J ends lost 0 bases and 9 bases, in that order; junction bases with no gene match: 12. In germline, CDR1 is MNHEY, CDR2 SMNVEV (reference sequence). The CDR3 covers 16 residues. The CDR3 protein is CASSLSEGTGERAQYF. DNA for the CDR3: TGTGCCAGCAGTTTATCAGAAGGGACAGGTGAAAGAGCCCAGTACTTC.

Only one count was recorded for this clone. The chain couples TRBV12-5 to TRBJ2-7; no reliable D call. V lost 4 bases to trimming and J lost 5 bases, with 12 bases between them. Germline CDR1 and CDR2: LGHNT and FRNRAP. The CDR3 is 13 residues long. The CDR3 reads CASGSLPSDEQYF. For the CDR3, the DNA is TGTGCTAGTGGTTCGCTACCCTCGGACGAGCAGTACTTC. The full variable domain, with the rest looked up from reference TRBV12-5 and TRBJ2-7, is DARVTQTPRHKVTEMGQEVTMRCQPILGHNTVFWYRQTMMQGLELLAYFRNRAPLDDSGMPKDRFSAEMPDATLATLKIQPSEPRDSAVYFCASGSLPSDEQYFGPGTRLTVT.

The V gene is TRBV27, the J gene TRBJ2-7; the D gene is possibly TRBD1 (6 bases). The CDR3 is made up of 13 amino acids. From germline, CDR1 is MNHEY and CDR2 SMNVEV (reference sequence). Trimming took 4 bases from V and 3 from J, leaving 10 bases between them. Here the CDR3 reads CASSYRVGYEQYF. CDR3 in DNA: TGTGCCAGCAGTTACAGGGTAGGCTACGAGCAGTACTTC.

The V call is TRBV3-1 (or the pseudogene TRBV3-2), the J call TRBJ1-3; 8 positions match TRBD1. Trimming at V came to 7 bases and at J to 0 bases, leaving 11 bases not matched to a gene. The CDR3 is 17 amino acids. Germline V gene lookup returns CDR1 LGHDT and CDR2 YNNKEL (reference sequence). CDR3 loop: CASNMGQAVGSGNTIYF. Here the CDR3 DNA reads TGTGCCAGCAACATGGGACAGGCCGTGGGCTCTGGAAACACCATATATTTT.

The chain carries TRBV12-3 or TRBV12-4 and TRBJ1-4; no firm D call. With 5 bases removed from V and 13 bases from J, the gap between germline ends came to 14 bases. The CDR3 runs to 12 residues. The CDR3 DNA sequence: TGTGCCAGCAGTAAAGTAGGGAGGACACTGTTTTTT. Protein: CASSKVGRTLFF.

The CDR3 sequence: CASSPTSGVQETQYF. The DNA of the CDR3 is TGTGCCAGCAGCCCTACTAGCGGAGTTCAAGAGACCCAGTACTTC. The rearrangement links TRBV7-2 to TRBJ2-5, with 8 nucleotides matching TRBD2. The germline gives CDR1 SGHTA, CDR2 FQGNSA. Trimming took 5 bases from V and 2 from J; bases not matched to a gene: 7. The CDR3 loop spans 15 amino acids.

The V and J genes are TRBV10-3 and TRBJ1-5, with TRBD1 matching 7 bases. The CDR3 spans 14 residues. Germline CDR1 reads ENHRY; CDR2 reads SYGVKD. J was trimmed by 2 bases and V by 2 bases; bases with no gene match: 0. CDR3 nucleotide sequence: TGTGCCATCAGTGAGACAGGGGGCAATCAGCCCCAGCATTTT. Its protein product is CAISETGGNQPQHF.

V and J are TRBV5-1 and TRBJ2-7; D gene uncertain. V was clipped by 7 bases and J by 5 bases, with 10 bases between them. Germline V gene data show CDR1 as SGHRS and CDR2 as YFSETQ. The CDR3 is 11 residues long. This chain's CDR3 is CASRSWDEQYF. The CDR3 DNA follows: TGCGCCAGCCGTTCTTGGGACGAGCAGTACTTC.

The rearrangement links TRBV28 to TRBJ2-7, with D unresolved. V lost 2 bases and J lost 2, with 7 bases in between. Germline V gene data show CDR1 as MDHEN and CDR2 as SYDVKM. The CDR3 covers 13 residues. Here the CDR3 DNA reads TGTGCCAGCAGTTTAGCGGAAACCTACGAGCAGTACTTC. Amino acids: CASSLAETYEQYF.

V usage is TRBV6-6 and J usage is TRBJ2-3; unclear D gene. Trimming stripped 8 bases from V and 2 bases from J, with 8 bases between. CDR3 length equals 12 residues. Germline V CDR1 and CDR2: MNHNY, SVGAGI (reference sequence). CDR3 in amino acids: CASSPPTDTQYF. DNA for the CDR3: TGTGCCAGCTCACCCCCCACAGATACGCAGTATTTT.

The CDR3: CASSQTSGFYEQYF. The CDR3 coding sequence is TGTGCCAGCAGCCAGACTAGCGGCTTCTACGAGCAGTACTTC. The chain uses TRBV3-1 (or the pseudogene TRBV3-2) and TRBJ2-7; 9 bases are a match to TRBD2. The CDR3 loop spans 14 amino acids. After removal of 3 bases from V and 3 bases from J, the junction contained 3 bases not matched to a gene. The germline V gene has CDR1 LGHDT and CDR2 YNNKEL (reference sequence).

The genes are TRBV15 and TRBJ1-2, with no clear D. The V end was cut by 0 bases, the J end by 7 bases, with 9 bases between. Germline V gene sequence: CDR1 LNHNV, CDR2 YYDKDF (reference sequence). CDR3 length equals 13 residues. The CDR3 DNA sequence: TGTGCCACCAGCAGAGATCGTAAGAGTGGCTACACCTTC. It yields the protein CATSRDRKSGYTF.

V usage is TRBV7-9 and J usage is TRBJ2-3; the match to TRBD2 covers 10 bases. This CDR3 spans 18 amino acids. Germline V gene lookup returns CDR1 SEHNR and CDR2 FQNEAQ (reference sequence). V shed 1 base, J shed 1 base, and the junction held 8 bases outside the gene matches. This CDR3 is CASSLVAGGIWGTDTQYF. The CDR3 DNA follows: TGTGCCAGCAGCTTAGTAGCGGGAGGTATTTGGGGCACAGATACGCAGTATTTT.

This chain links TRBV19 with TRBJ2-5; possibly TRBD2 for D (6 bases). Trimming pared 3 bases from V and 10 bases from J, leaving 12 bases between. This CDR3 region has 12 residues. Germline CDR1 LNHDA, CDR2 SQIVND (reference sequence). For the CDR3, the DNA is TGTGCCAGTAGTATGGCGGGGCGAGACCAGTACTTC. Its translation is CASSMAGRDQYF.

The V gene is TRBV6-6, the J gene TRBJ1-6, with D maybe TRBD1 (5 bases). This CDR3 region has 16 residues. Germline CDR1 is MNHNY and CDR2 is SVGAGI (reference sequence). V was shortened by 6 bases and J by 14 bases, with 26 bases between the two germline ends. CDR3 DNA sequence: TGTGCCAGCAGCCGAAAGAGACAGTTTGATCGTGAGGCCCTCCACTTT. It encodes CASSRKRQFDREALHF.

The V and J genes are TRBV27 and TRBJ2-7; the match to TRBD2 covers 7 bases. The germline V gene encodes CDR1 MNHEY and CDR2 SMNVEV (reference sequence). Unmatched junction bases numbered 8, after V lost 5 bases and J lost 1 base. This CDR3 comprises 15 residues. The CDR3 loop is CASSPGLVFSYEQYF. The CDR3 DNA is TGTGCCAGCAGTCCAGGACTAGTTTTTTCCTACGAGCAGTACTTC.

This clone was seen just once. The chain has TRBV2 and TRBJ1-2; weak D call: TRBD1 (6 bases). Trimming took off 6 bases at V and 5 bases at J, with 19 bases between the two ends. The CDR3 loop spans 15 amino acids. Looked up from germline, CDR1 is SNHLY and CDR2 is FYNNEI. The CDR3 nucleotides read TGTGCCAGCAGATACCCCGTACAGGGCGAGTATGGCTACACCTTC. It specifies CASRYPVQGEYGYTF.

The CDR3 reads CASSIWAGDADTQYF. CDR3 coding DNA: TGTGCCAGCAGTATTTGGGCAGGGGATGCAGATACGCAGTATTTT. V is TRBV27 and J is TRBJ2-3; tentative D call: TRBD1 (6 bases). V was shortened by 5 bases and J by 4 bases, with 16 bases between the two germline ends. Germline CDR1 MNHEY, CDR2 SMNVEV (reference sequence). The CDR3 loop spans 15 amino acids.